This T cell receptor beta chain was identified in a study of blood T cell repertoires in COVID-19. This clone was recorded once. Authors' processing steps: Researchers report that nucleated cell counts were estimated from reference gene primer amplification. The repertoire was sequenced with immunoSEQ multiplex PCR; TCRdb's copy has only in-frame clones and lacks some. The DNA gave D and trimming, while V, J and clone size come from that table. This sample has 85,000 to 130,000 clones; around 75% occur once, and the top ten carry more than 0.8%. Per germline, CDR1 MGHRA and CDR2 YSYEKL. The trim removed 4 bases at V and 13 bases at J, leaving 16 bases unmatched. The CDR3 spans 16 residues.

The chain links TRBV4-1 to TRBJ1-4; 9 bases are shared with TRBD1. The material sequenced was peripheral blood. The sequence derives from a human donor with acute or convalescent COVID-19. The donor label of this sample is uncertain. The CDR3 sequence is CASSRDSGTGSVGLFF. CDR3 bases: TGCGCCAGCAGCCGAGACTCCGGGACAGGGAGTGTGGGACTGTTTTTT.